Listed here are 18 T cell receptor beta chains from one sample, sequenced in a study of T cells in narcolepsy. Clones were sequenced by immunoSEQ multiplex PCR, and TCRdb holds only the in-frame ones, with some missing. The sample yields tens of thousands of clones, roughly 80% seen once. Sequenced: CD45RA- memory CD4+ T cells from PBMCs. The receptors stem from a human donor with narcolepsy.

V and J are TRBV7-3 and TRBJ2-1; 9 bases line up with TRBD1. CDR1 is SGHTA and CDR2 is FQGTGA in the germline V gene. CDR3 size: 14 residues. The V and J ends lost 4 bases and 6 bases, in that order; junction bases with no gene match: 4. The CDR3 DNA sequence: TGTGCCAGCAGCTGGACAGGGGAAGCCAATGAGCAGTTCTTC. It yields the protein CASSWTGEANEQFF.

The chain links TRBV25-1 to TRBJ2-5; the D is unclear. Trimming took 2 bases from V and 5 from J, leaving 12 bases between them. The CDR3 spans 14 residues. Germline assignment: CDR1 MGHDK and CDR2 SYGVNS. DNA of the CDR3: TGTGCCAGCAGTGAAGGGGTAGGGTTCGAGACCCAGTACTTC. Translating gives CASSEGVGFETQYF.

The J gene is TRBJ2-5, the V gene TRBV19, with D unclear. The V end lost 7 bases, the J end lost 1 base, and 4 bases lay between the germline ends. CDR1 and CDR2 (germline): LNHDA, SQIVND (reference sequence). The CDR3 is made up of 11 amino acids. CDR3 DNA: TGTGCCAGTAAAGGCCAAGAGACCCAGTACTTC. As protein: CASKGQETQYF.

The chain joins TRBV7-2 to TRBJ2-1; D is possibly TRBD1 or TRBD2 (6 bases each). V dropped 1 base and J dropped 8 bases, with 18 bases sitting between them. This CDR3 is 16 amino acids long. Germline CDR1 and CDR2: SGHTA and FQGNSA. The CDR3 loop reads CASSLGAHRGRDEQFF. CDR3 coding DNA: TGTGCCAGCAGCTTAGGAGCCCACCGGGGGCGAGATGAGCAGTTCTTC.

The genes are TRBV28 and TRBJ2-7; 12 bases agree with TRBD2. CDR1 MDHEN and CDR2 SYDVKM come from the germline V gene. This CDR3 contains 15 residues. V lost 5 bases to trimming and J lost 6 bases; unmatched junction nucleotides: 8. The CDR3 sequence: CASSHRLAGVLEQYF. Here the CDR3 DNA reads TGTGCCAGCAGTCACCGACTAGCGGGAGTCCTCGAGCAGTACTTC.

The CDR3 spells CASSSTVRNTEAFF. DNA of the CDR3: TGTGCCAGCAGCTCGACAGTTCGAAACACTGAAGCTTTCTTT. The chain carries TRBV7-8 and TRBJ1-1; D may be TRBD1 (5 bases). Germline V CDR1 and CDR2: SGHVS, FQNEAQ. V shed 4 bases and J shed 2 bases, with 11 bases lying between them. The length of the CDR3 is 14 residues.

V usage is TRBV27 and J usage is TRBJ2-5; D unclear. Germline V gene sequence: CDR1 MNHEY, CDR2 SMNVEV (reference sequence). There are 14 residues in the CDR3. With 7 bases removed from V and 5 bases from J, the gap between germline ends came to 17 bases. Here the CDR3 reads CASNPEVSRETQYF. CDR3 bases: TGTGCCAGCAATCCCGAGGTTTCGCGGGAGACCCAGTACTTC.

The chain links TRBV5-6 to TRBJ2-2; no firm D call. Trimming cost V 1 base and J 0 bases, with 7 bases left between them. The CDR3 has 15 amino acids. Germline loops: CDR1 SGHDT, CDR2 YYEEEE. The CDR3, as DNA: TGTGCCAGCAGCTTGCGGTCCGCGAACACCGGGGAGCTGTTTTTT. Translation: CASSLRSANTGELFF. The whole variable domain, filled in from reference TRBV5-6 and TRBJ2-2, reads DAGVTQSPTHLIKTRGQQVTLRCSPKSGHDTVSWYQQALGQGPQFIFQYYEEEERQRGNFPDRFSGHQFPNYSSELNVNALLLGDSALYLCASSLRSANTGELFFGEGSRLTVL.

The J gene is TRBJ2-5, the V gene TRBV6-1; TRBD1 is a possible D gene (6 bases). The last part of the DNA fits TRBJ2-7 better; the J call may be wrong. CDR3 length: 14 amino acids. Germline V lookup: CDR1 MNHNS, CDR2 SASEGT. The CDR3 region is CASSRGQMTYEQYF. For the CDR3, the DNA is TGTGCCAGCAGTCGCGGACAGATGACCTACGAGCAGTACTTC.

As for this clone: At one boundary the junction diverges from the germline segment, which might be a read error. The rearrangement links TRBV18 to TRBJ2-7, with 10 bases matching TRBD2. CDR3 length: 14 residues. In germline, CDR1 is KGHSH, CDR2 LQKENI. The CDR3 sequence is CASSPPLAGVEQYF. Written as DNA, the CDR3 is TGTGCCAGCTCTCCACCTCTAGCGGGAGTCGAGCAGTACTTC.

CDR3 loop: CASSLEHRLPTGNTIYF. CDR3 bases: TGTGCCAGCAGCTTAGAACACAGGCTCCCCACTGGAAACACCATATATTTT. This chain joins TRBV7-8 and TRBJ1-3; D perhaps matches TRBD1 (5 bases). Per the germline V gene, CDR1 is SGHVS and CDR2 is FQNEAQ. The CDR3 spans 17 residues. Trimming removed 1 base at V and 2 bases at J, with 15 bases between.

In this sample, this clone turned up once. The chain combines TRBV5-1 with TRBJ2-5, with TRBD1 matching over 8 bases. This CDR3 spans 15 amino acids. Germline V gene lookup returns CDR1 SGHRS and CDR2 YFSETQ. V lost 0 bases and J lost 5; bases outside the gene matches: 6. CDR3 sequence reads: CASSLAAGGLETQYF. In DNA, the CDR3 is TGCGCCAGCAGCTTGGCGGCAGGGGGCTTGGAGACCCAGTACTTC.

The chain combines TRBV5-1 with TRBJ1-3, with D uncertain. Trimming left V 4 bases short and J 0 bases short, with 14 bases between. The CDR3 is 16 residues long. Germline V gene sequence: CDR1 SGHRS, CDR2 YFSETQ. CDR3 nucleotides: TGCGCCAGCAGCCTTAACGGGTTTAGCTCTGGAAACACCATATATTTT. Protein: CASSLNGFSSGNTIYF. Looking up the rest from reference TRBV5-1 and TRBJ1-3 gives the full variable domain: KAGVTQTPRYLIKTRGQQVTLSCSPISGHRSVSWYQQTPGQGLQFLFEYFSETQRNKGNFPGRFSGRQFSNSRSEMNVSTLELGDSALYLCASSLNGFSSGNTIYFGEGSWLTVV.

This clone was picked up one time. CDR3 loop: CATSGLAGGSGELFF. The DNA for the CDR3 is TGTGCCACCAGCGGACTAGCGGGAGGATCCGGGGAGCTGTTTTTT. The chain links TRBV15 to TRBJ2-2; TRBD2 matches 14 bases. The CDR3 has 15 residues. Germline values: CDR1 LNHNV, CDR2 YYDKDF (reference sequence). V shed 5 bases and J 6 bases; nucleotides not matched to a gene: 2.

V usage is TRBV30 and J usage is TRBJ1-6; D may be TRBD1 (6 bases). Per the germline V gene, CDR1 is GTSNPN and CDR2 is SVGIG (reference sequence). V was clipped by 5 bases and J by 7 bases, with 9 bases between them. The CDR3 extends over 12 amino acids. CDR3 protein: CAWDRRNSPLHF. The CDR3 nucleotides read TGTGCCTGGGACAGGAGAAATTCACCCCTCCACTTT.

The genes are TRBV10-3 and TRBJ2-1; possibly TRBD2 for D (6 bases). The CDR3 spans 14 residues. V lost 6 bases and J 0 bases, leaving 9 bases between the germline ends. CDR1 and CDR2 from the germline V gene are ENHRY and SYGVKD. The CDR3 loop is CAISQRASYNEQFF. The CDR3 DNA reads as TGTGCCATCAGCCAGCGGGCCTCCTACAATGAGCAGTTCTTC.

The DNA of the CDR3 is TGCGCCAGCAGCCAAGATGGCCAGCCAAATAGCAATCAGCCCCAGCATTTT. Translation gives CASSQDGQPNSNQPQHF. This rearrangement joins TRBV4-1 to TRBJ1-5; no firm D call. V lost 0 bases to trimming and J lost 0 bases, with 12 bases between them. There are 17 residues in the CDR3. In germline, CDR1 is MGHRA, CDR2 YSYEKL.

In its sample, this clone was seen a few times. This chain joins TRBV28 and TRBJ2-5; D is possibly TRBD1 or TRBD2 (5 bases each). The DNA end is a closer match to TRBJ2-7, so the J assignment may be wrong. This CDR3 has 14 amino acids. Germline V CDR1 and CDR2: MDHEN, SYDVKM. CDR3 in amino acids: CASRSPGRTYEQYF. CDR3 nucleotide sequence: TGTGCCAGCAGATCCCCGGGACGCACCTACGAGCAGTACTTC.